This T cell receptor (beta chain) was recovered during a study of blood T cell repertoires in COVID-19. Study in general: Researchers got acute and convalescent COVID-19 samples from the United States, Italy and Spain. Nucleic acid was either cDNA or gDNA, and it came from T cells, B-cell-depleted T cells, or PBMCs.

V dropped 6 bases and J dropped 0; count of bases not matched to a gene: 5. The CDR3 is 14 residues long. Looked up from germline, CDR1 is SNHLY and CDR2 is FYNNEI. This clone was observed a few times. Clones were read by immunoSEQ multiplex PCR, and TCRdb kept only the in-frame ones, dropping some. The profile covers 100,000 or so clones, with about 96% appearing a single time and around 4.2% taken by the ten largest. The sequence came from a human donor with active COVID-19. The donor label of this sample is uncertain. The chain combines TRBV2 with TRBJ2-7; 7 bases align to TRBD1. Sequencing used peripheral blood. The CDR3 sequence: CASRLDRASYEQYF. The CDR3 DNA is TGTGCCAGCAGACTTGACAGGGCCTCCTACGAGCAGTACTTC.